The 16 T cell receptor beta chains below were found in one sample sequenced in a study of T cell repertoires in cytomegalovirus infection. TCRdb processed the reads anew with MiXCR; each CDR3 protein has one entry. Of roughly 640,000 distinct CDR3 sequences detected, approximately 25% appear once; the ten largest clones hold less than 9.5%. Sequenced sample: CD8+ T cells from PBMCs. These receptors all stem from a human donor in good health (CMV status not recorded). Some clones in this sample may be carry-over from other donors' samples.

This chain links TRBV20-1 with TRBJ2-1; no definite D call. The CDR3 is 15 amino acids. Looked up from germline, CDR1 is DFQATT and CDR2 is SNEGSKA (reference sequence). Trimming cost V 0 bases and J 5 bases, with 14 bases left between them. CDR3 amino acids: CSARDVSRPNNEQFF. CDR3 bases: TGCAGTGCTAGAGATGTCTCTCGTCCCAACAATGAGCAGTTCTTC.

This clonotype has just a few counts. This chain connects TRBV11-2 to TRBJ2-1; D ambiguous. The V gene lost 5 bases and the J gene lost 8 bases, with 28 bases spanning the gap. The V gene's germline CDR1 is SGHAT and CDR2 FQNNGV. This CDR3 region has 18 residues. The CDR3, as DNA: TGTGCCAGCAGCCACTACCTCCGACGTGGCGTATCCGCCCATGAGCAGTTCTTC. This sequence encodes CASSHYLRRGVSAHEQFF.

Concerning this clonotype: A much larger clone sits a single nucleotide away, making a read error possible. V usage is TRBV11-2 and J usage is TRBJ2-3; no firm D call. CDR3 length: 14 amino acids. Germline V CDR1 and CDR2: SGHAT, FQNNGV. CDR3 nucleotides: TGTGCCAACAGCTTGGCCGGAATAACAGATACGCAGTATTTT. The encoded protein is CANSLAGITDTQYF.

This chain connects TRBV20-1 to TRBJ1-2; 8 bases agree with TRBD1. Trimming took 0 bases from V and 1 from J; bases not matched to a gene: 13. The CDR3 sequence is 18 residues long. The germline V gene encodes CDR1 DFQATT and CDR2 SNEGSKA (reference sequence). The CDR3 loop reads CSARDLRGGTGDNYGYTF. The CDR3 DNA reads TGCAGTGCTAGAGATCTCAGGGGGGGGACAGGCGATAACTATGGCTACACCTTC.

This clonotype was observed many times. The chain couples TRBV6-6 to TRBJ1-1; 10 bases align to TRBD1. The J segment lost 6 bases and the V segment lost 5 bases, leaving 15 bases of the junction unmatched. Germline V gives CDR1 MNHNY, CDR2 SVGAGI (reference sequence). This CDR3 spans 17 amino acids. DNA of the CDR3: TGTGCCAGCAGTCCGCTCTGGAAGGACAGGGGGAGGTCTGAAGCTTTCTTT. This encodes CASSPLWKDRGRSEAFF.

This clonotype was seen ten or more times. The chain employs TRBV28 and TRBJ2-6, with D unclear. CDR1 is MDHEN, CDR2 SYDVKM, per germline. This CDR3 region has 13 residues. Trimming took off 6 bases at V and 3 bases at J, with 6 bases between the two ends. CDR3 residues: CASSPLGANVLTF. The CDR3 coding sequence is TGTGCCAGCAGCCCTCTTGGGGCCAACGTCCTGACTTTC.

The gene calls are TRBV7-9 and TRBJ2-5; 8 bases match TRBD2. Losses at the gene ends were 5 bases for V and 1 base for J; bases not matched to a gene: 6. CDR3 size: 15 residues. Germline-derived CDR1 and CDR2 are SEHNR and FQNEAQ (reference sequence). The CDR3 DNA reads TGTGCCAGCAGCACACTAGCGGAACCCCAAGAGACCCAGTACTTC. This gives the protein CASSTLAEPQETQYF.

The chain has TRBV10-3 and TRBJ2-4; TRBD1 agrees at 7 bases. This CDR3 contains 14 residues. The germline V gene encodes CDR1 ENHRY and CDR2 SYGVKD. The V and J ends lost 6 bases and 7 bases, in that order; junction bases with no gene match: 9. The CDR3 loop is CAISEGQSGNIQYF. The CDR3, as DNA: TGTGCCATCAGCGAGGGACAGTCTGGGAACATTCAGTACTTC.

This clonotype came up many times. This chain links TRBV7-6 with TRBJ2-5, with 14 bases identical to TRBD2. The V gene end was trimmed by 5 bases and the J gene end by 1 base; junction bases not matched to a gene: 9. From germline, CDR1 is SGHVS and CDR2 FNYEAQ. This CDR3 comprises 18 residues. The CDR3 region is CASSPGTSGGPLQETQYF. The DNA for the CDR3 is TGTGCCAGCAGCCCCGGGACTAGCGGGGGCCCACTCCAAGAGACCCAGTACTTC.

The chain recombines TRBV7-8 with TRBJ1-4; tentatively, D is TRBD1 (5 bases). The CDR3 loop spans 18 amino acids. V was pared by 1 base and J by 2 bases, with 17 bases between. Per the germline V gene, CDR1 is SGHVS and CDR2 is FQNEAQ. CDR3 residues: CASSLEGTPSATNEKLFF. The CDR3 DNA follows: TGTGCCAGCAGCTTAGAAGGGACCCCTTCGGCGACTAATGAAAAACTGTTTTTT. Supplemented by reference TRBV7-8 and TRBJ1-4, the full variable domain reads GAGVSQSPRYKVAKRGQDVALRCDPISGHVSLFWYQQALGQGPEFLTYFQNEAQLDKSGLPSDRFFAERPEGSVSTLKIQRTQQEDSAVYLCASSLEGTPSATNEKLFFGSGTQLSVL.

The chain is built from TRBV2 and TRBJ1-2, with a tentative D call TRBD1 (6 bases). CDR3 size: 13 residues. The germline CDR1 and CDR2 sequences are SNHLY and FYNNEI. The V and J ends lost 7 bases and 6 bases respectively, with 15 bases between them. CDR3 in amino acids: CASTIRGYHGYTF. The CDR3 DNA is TGTGCCAGCACCATAAGGGGGTATCATGGCTACACCTTC.

V usage is TRBV10-3 and J usage is TRBJ2-3; 7 nucleotides agree with TRBD1. The ends lost 7 bases at V and 6 bases at J; junction bases unmatched: 10. The germline CDR1 and CDR2 sequences are ENHRY and SYGVKD. This CDR3 has 14 amino acids. The CDR3 sequence is CAIMDRPFSDTQYF. The CDR3 nucleotides read TGTGCCATCATGGACAGGCCTTTTTCCGATACGCAGTATTTT.

The chain is built from TRBV20-1 and TRBJ1-2, with a possible D match to TRBD1 (6 bases). Trimming took off 3 bases at V and 5 bases at J, with 13 bases between the two ends. The CDR3 has 13 amino acids. Germline loops: CDR1 DFQATT, CDR2 SNEGSKA (reference sequence). The CDR3 DNA sequence: TGCAGTGCTAGGGCCTCGGACAGATATGGCTACACCTTC. Encoded protein: CSARASDRYGYTF.

V gene TRBV6-2 or TRBV6-3 combines with J gene TRBJ1-1; no clear D. The CDR3 has 13 amino acids. CDR1 is MNHEY and CDR2 is SVGEGT in the germline V gene. Trimming shortened V by 7 bases and J by 4 bases, and 13 bases separated the two germline ends. CDR3: CASTGGSGTEAFF. DNA for the CDR3: TGTGCCAGCACGGGTGGTTCTGGCACTGAAGCTTTCTTT.

This clonotype appeared a few times. The J gene is TRBJ2-7, the V gene TRBV14; 8 bases line up with TRBD1. The germline gives CDR1 SGHDN, CDR2 FVKESK. The CDR3 extends over 14 amino acids. After removal of 4 bases from V and 5 bases from J, the junction contained 7 bases not matched to a gene. Here the CDR3 DNA reads TGTGCCAGCAGCCTCGGGCAGGGGGCGGACGAGCAGTACGTC. Protein product: CASSLGQGADEQYV.

V and J are TRBV12-5 and TRBJ2-1; the D gene is possibly TRBD2 (5 bases). CDR3 length: 11 residues. V dropped 3 bases and J dropped 10 bases, with 7 bases sitting between them. Germline loops: CDR1 LGHNT, CDR2 FRNRAP. The CDR3 loop reads CASGLSGEQFF. The CDR3, as DNA: TGTGCTAGTGGTTTATCGGGAGAGCAGTTCTTC.